What follows are 16 T cell receptor beta chains derived from one specimen sequenced in a study of T cells in women clearing cervical HPV infection. Repertoires were generated with immunoSEQ multiplex PCR, while TCRdb's copy carries only in-frame clones and drops some. The table for this sample gives about 19,000 clones. The sequenced sample consisted of blood buffy coat. Every receptor here comes from a woman aged 18-70 years with a cervical HPV16 infection that either progressed to CIN3+ or cleared (not recorded which).

As to this clone: The read gets to within 3 residues of the CDR3 end, and the germline J gene fills in the rest. V and J are TRBV20-1 and TRBJ1-6; 9 positions agree with TRBD1. The germline V gene has CDR1 DFQATT and CDR2 SNEGSKA (reference sequence). The length of the CDR3 is 15 residues. Losses at the gene ends were 5 bases for V and 5 bases for J; bases not matched to a gene: 7. The CDR3 here is CSALGQGFNNSPLHF. The sequenced CDR3 bases are TGCAGTGCTTTGGGACAGGGTTTTAATAATTCACCC.

About this clone: The read is 3 residues too short to cover the CDR3 end, so that end is filled in from the germline J gene. The V gene is TRBV20-1, the J gene TRBJ1-6; D is possibly TRBD1 (6 bases). The V end was cut by 2 bases, the J end by 9 bases, with 20 bases between. The CDR3 covers 16 residues. Germline CDR1 reads DFQATT; CDR2 reads SNEGSKA (reference sequence). This CDR3 reads CSARSGQRLSGSPLHF. CDR3 bases read: TGCAGTGCTAGAAGCGGACAGAGGCTCAGTGGTTCACCC.

Turning to this clone: Coverage ceases 3 residues before the CDR3 finishes, and the germline J gene fills in the end. The genes are TRBV5-1 and TRBJ2-1, with D tentatively TRBD2 (6 bases). V was cut by 5 bases and J by 9 bases, with 9 bases left in between. Per germline, CDR1 SGHRS and CDR2 YFSETQ. This CDR3 region has 11 residues. The CDR3 bases that were read are TGCGCCAGCAGAAGGGGAGGTGAG. It specifies CASRRGGE. The CDR3 in full is CASRRGGEQFF.

With respect to this clone: Read sequence stops 3 residues before the CDR3 end, and the germline J gene provides the missing end. V and J are TRBV7-2 and TRBJ1-4; 8 positions agree with TRBD1. The CDR3 is 15 amino acids. Germline CDR1 reads SGHTA; CDR2 reads FQGNSA. The CDR3 bases that were read are TGTGCCAGCAGCCCGCAGACAGGGGATAATTCACCA. Translated: CASSPQTGDNSP. The complete CDR3 protein is CASSPQTGDNSPLFF. Combining the CDR3 with reference TRBV7-2 and TRBJ1-4 gives the whole variable domain GAGVSQSPSNKVTEKGKDVELRCDPISGHTALYWYRQSLGQGLEFLIYFQGNSAPDKSGLPSDRFSAERTGGSVSTLTIQRTQQEDSAVYLCASSPQTGDNSPLFFGSGTQLSVL.

As to this clone: The read is 3 residues too short to cover the CDR3 end, so that end is filled in from the germline J gene. This chain links TRBV15 with TRBJ2-3; 8 nucleotides line up with TRBD2. The CDR3 consists of 15 residues. V lost 0 bases and J lost 1; bases outside the gene matches: 0. Looked up from germline, CDR1 is LNHNV and CDR2 is YYDKDF (reference sequence). CDR3 region: CATSREAGGTDTQYF. The DNA read from the CDR3 is TGTGCCACCAGCAGAGAAGCGGGGGGCACAGATACG.

Comment on this clone: The DNA ends 3 residues before the CDR3 does, and the rest of the CDR3 is filled in from the germline J gene. This rearrangement joins TRBV7-6 to TRBJ2-3, with 7 bases lining up with TRBD2. CDR1 SGHVS and CDR2 FNYEAQ come from the germline V gene. The CDR3 length is 12 residues. CDR3 DNA (partial): TGTGCCAGCAGTCGGGGGGATGAGACG. Translating it yields CASSRGDET. The whole CDR3 sequence is CASSRGDETQYF.

Details on this clone: The read halts 3 residues ahead of the CDR3 end, with the missing end drawn from the germline J gene. The chain couples TRBV7-3 to TRBJ2-3; TRBD1 matches at 9 bases. The CDR3 runs to 13 residues. Germline lookup yields CDR1 SGHTA and CDR2 FQGTGA. The CDR3 protein is CASSSDRGQPQYF. The CDR3 DNA, read in part, is TGTGCCAGCAGCTCGGACAGGGGACAGCCG.

A remark on this clone: Read data end 3 residues before the CDR3 end; the end is taken from the germline J gene. This chain joins TRBV6-2 or TRBV6-3 and TRBJ2-4; perhaps TRBD1 as D (5 bases). This CDR3 comprises 12 residues. The germline V gene has CDR1 MNHEY and CDR2 SVGEGT. Partial CDR3 DNA: TGTGCCAGCAGTTTCCAGGGCTATGGT. This translates into CASSFQGYG. The whole CDR3 reads CASSFQGYGQYF.

To note about this clone: From the germline J gene comes the end of the CDR3, since the read stops 3 residues before it. The chain uses TRBV6-1 and TRBJ2-5, with D maybe TRBD1 (6 bases). CDR3 length equals 15 residues. The V gene's germline CDR1 is MNHNS and CDR2 SASEGT. V gave up 3 bases and J gave up 4 bases, with 15 bases separating them. CDR3 protein: CASSDSGERPETQYF. The CDR3 DNA, read in part, is TGTGCCAGCAGTGATTCAGGGGAACGCCCAGAGACC.

Comments on this clone: The missing CDR3 end, 3 residues past where the read stops, is filled in from the germline J gene. The chain has TRBV9 and TRBJ2-7; D is perhaps TRBD1 (6 bases). The CDR3 has 14 amino acids. CDR1 is SGDLS and CDR2 is YYNGEE in the germline V gene. Trimming stripped 3 bases from V and 6 bases from J, with 16 bases between. CDR3 DNA, as far as it was read: TGTGCCAGCAGCGCGCTACTAACAGGGTCCGAG. The encoded protein is CASSALLTGSE. In full, the CDR3 reads CASSALLTGSEQYF.

As concerns this clone: Read sequence stops 3 residues before the CDR3 end, and the germline J gene provides the missing end. This chain links TRBV2 with TRBJ2-5; TRBD2 is a possible D gene (5 bases). The CDR3 extends over 13 amino acids. The V gene lost 3 bases and the J gene lost 7 bases, with 12 bases spanning the gap. Germline V gene lookup returns CDR1 SNHLY and CDR2 FYNNEI. The CDR3 DNA, read in part, is TGTGCCAGCAGTGAGATGGCGGGTTGGACC. It is translated as CASSEMAGWT. The whole CDR3 sequence reads CASSEMAGWTQYF.

Regarding this clone: Coverage ceases 3 residues before the CDR3 finishes, and the germline J gene fills in the end. The chain couples TRBV7-3 to TRBJ1-1; D uncertain. This CDR3 has 13 amino acids. Deletions cut 4 bases from V and 1 base from J, with 7 bases between. Per the germline V gene, CDR1 is SGHTA and CDR2 is FQGTGA. The CDR3 spells CASSSVRNTEAFF. The DNA read from the CDR3 is TGTGCCAGCAGCTCGGTTAGGAACACTGAA.

The CDR3 bases that were read are TGCAGTGCAAATAGCAGGGATGCCTATGGC. As protein: CSANSRDAYG. The entire CDR3 protein reads CSANSRDAYGYTF. J is TRBJ1-2 and V is TRBV20-1; TRBD1 is a possible D gene (5 bases). The CDR3 end is not reached by the read, which stops 3 residues before it; the germline J gene fills it in. The V gene lost 6 bases and the J gene lost 4 bases, with 15 bases spanning the gap. Germline-derived CDR1 and CDR2 are DFQATT and SNEGSKA (reference sequence). This CDR3 spans 13 amino acids.

To note about this clone: The DNA ends 3 residues before the CDR3 does, and the rest of the CDR3 is filled in from the germline J gene. The chain couples TRBV19 to TRBJ2-1, with 10 bases that match TRBD2. This CDR3 comprises 15 residues. The ends lost 4 bases at V and 4 bases at J; junction bases unmatched: 4. Germline V lookup: CDR1 LNHDA, CDR2 SQIVND (reference sequence). The CDR3 protein is CASSTGTSDYNEQFF. CDR3 DNA (partial): TGTGCCAGTAGTACCGGGACTAGCGATTACAATGAG.

Comments on this clone: The sequenced fragment ends 3 residues before the CDR3 boundary, so the rest is inferred from the germline J gene. The V and J genes are TRBV5-1 and TRBJ2-2; 7 bases match TRBD1. Looked up from germline, CDR1 is SGHRS and CDR2 is YFSETQ. The CDR3 is 16 amino acids. CDR3 sequence reads: CASRITPQGNNEKLFF. CDR3 DNA, as far as it was read: TGCGCCAGCAGAATCACCCCACAGGGGAATAATGAAAAG. Full variable domain (remainder filled in from reference TRBV5-1 and TRBJ2-2): KAGVTQTPRYLIKTRGQQVTLSCSPISGHRSVSWYQQTPGQGLQFLFEYFSETQRNKGNFPGRFSGRQFSNSRSEMNVSTLELGDSALYLCASRITPQGNNEKLFFGEGSRLTVL.

Concerning this clone: The read ends 3 residues shy of where the CDR3 ends; the end is completed using the germline J gene. The J gene is TRBJ2-3, the V gene TRBV6-2 or TRBV6-3; 8 bases agree with TRBD2. There are 14 residues in the CDR3. V shed 8 bases and J 8 bases; nucleotides not matched to a gene: 12. Germline V lookup: CDR1 MNHEY, CDR2 SVGEGT. CDR3 protein: CASSAGGVRGTQYF. Partial CDR3 DNA: TGTGCCAGCTCGGCGGGGGGCGTCAGGGGTACG.